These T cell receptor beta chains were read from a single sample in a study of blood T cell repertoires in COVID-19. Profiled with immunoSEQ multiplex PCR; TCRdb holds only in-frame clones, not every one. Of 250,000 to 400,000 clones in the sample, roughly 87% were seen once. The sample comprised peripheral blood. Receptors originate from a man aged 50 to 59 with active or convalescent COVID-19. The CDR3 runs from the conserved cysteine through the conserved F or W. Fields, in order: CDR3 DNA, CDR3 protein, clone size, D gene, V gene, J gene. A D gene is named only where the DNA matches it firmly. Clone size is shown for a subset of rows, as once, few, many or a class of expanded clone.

TGTGCCAGTAGTATTGGTATAGGTAGCGGGAGGGCCTACGAGCAGTACTTC	CASSIGIGSGRAYEQYF	-	TRBD2	TRBV19	TRBJ2-7
TGTGCCAGCTCACCCTCACAGGTGAACACTGAAGCTTTCTTT	CASSPSQVNTEAFF	once	-	TRBV18	TRBJ1-1
TGTGCCAGCAGTTTCAGTAGGGGCACTGAAGCTTTCTTT	CASSFSRGTEAFF	-	-	TRBV27	TRBJ1-1
TGTGCCAGCACTCTAAATGGGGGAGGCCTCTATGGCTACACCTTC	CASTLNGGGLYGYTF	-	-	TRBV28	TRBJ1-2
TGTGCCAGCAGCTTAGTCAGCCAGAGGACCGGGGAGCTGTTTTTT	CASSLVSQRTGELFF	-	-	TRBV7-9	TRBJ2-2
TGCGCCAGCAGCTTGCAGGGGACCAAGCAAGAGACCCAGTACTTC	CASSLQGTKQETQYF	-	-	TRBV5-1	TRBJ2-5
TGTGCCAGCAGCCCCTCAAGGGGGCGGAGGGACACTGAAGCTTTCTTT	CASSPSRGRRDTEAFF	-	TRBD1	TRBV16	TRBJ1-1
TGTGCCTGGAGTCCCCAAGGGGGCTACGAGCAGTACTTC	CAWSPQGGYEQYF	-	-	TRBV30	TRBJ2-7
TGTGCCAGCAGCGTTTCAGTAGTGGGGGGAGGAGACAATGAGCAGTTCTTC	CASSVSVVGGGDNEQFF	-	-	TRBV9	TRBJ2-1
TGTGCCAGCAGCCAGGGGGCCCTCTACGAGCAGTACTTC	CASSQGALYEQYF	-	TRBD1	TRBV6-5	TRBJ2-7
TGTGCCATCAGTGATCCAGGGGCCACAAGTGAAAAACTGTTTTTT	CAISDPGATSEKLFF	-	-	TRBV10-3	TRBJ1-4
TGTGCCAGCAGACTAGCCTCCTACAATGAGCAGTTCTTC	CASRLASYNEQFF	-	-	TRBV5-8	TRBJ2-1
TGTGCCAGCAGCTTACTTCAGGGTCTCTATGGCTACACCTTC	CASSLLQGLYGYTF	-	-	TRBV7-9	TRBJ1-2
TGTGCCAGCAGTCTCCGGGACAGCTCCTACGAGCAGTACTTC	CASSLRDSSYEQYF	-	TRBD1	TRBV7-2	TRBJ2-7
TGTGCCAGCAGTACAGGGAGCTCTGGGGCCAACGTCCTGACTTTC	CASSTGSSGANVLTF	-	-	TRBV7-3	TRBJ2-6
TGTGCCAGCAGCTTCCCGAATTCACCCCTCCACTTT	CASSFPNSPLHF	-	-	TRBV7-8	TRBJ1-6
TGTGCCAGCAGCGTAGAGGGACACAACTACGAGCAGTACTTC	CASSVEGHNYEQYF	-	-	TRBV9	TRBJ2-7
TGCAGCGTTGTGGGGTCTAGCGGGGGCACAGATACGCAGTATTTT	CSVVGSSGGTDTQYF	-	TRBD2	TRBV29-1	TRBJ2-3
TGCGCCAGCAGCCAAGATCGGACAGACCCGAACACTGAAGCTTTCTTT	CASSQDRTDPNTEAFF	-	-	TRBV4-1	TRBJ1-1
TGTGCCAGTAGTATAGATCAACGTCCAGGGGGCTATGGCTACACCTTC	CASSIDQRPGGYGYTF	-	TRBD1	TRBV19	TRBJ1-2
TGTGCCAGCAGCGTAGCCCCCTCGGGGCAGCCCCAGCATTTT	CASSVAPSGQPQHF	-	-	TRBV9	TRBJ1-5
TGCGCCAGCAGCCAAGGGGGGACAGGTTCTACTGAAGCTTTCTTT	CASSQGGTGSTEAFF	few	TRBD1	TRBV4-3	TRBJ1-1
TGTGCCAGCAGCAAAGGGACAGGGCTCTTAGGATATGGCTACACCTTC	CASSKGTGLLGYGYTF	-	-	TRBV21-1	TRBJ1-2
TGTGCCAGCTACGAAATCGGGGTGAAAGGAGCTTTCTTT	CASYEIGVKGAFF	-	-	TRBV28	TRBJ1-1
TGTGCCAGCAGCCCGGACAGTCGGCGGAACTATGGCTACACCTTC	CASSPDSRRNYGYTF	-	-	TRBV5-4	TRBJ1-2
TGTGCCACCAGTGATCCCAGGGGTTCCCACGAGCAGTACTTC	CATSDPRGSHEQYF	-	-	TRBV24-1	TRBJ2-7
TGCGCCAGCAGCTTGGGGCTGGCGTCGAGGAATTCACCCCTCCACTTT	CASSLGLASRNSPLHF	-	-	TRBV5-1	TRBJ1-6
TGTGCCATCAGGGCGGATCCAGGGTCCTTCGAGCAGTACTTC	CAIRADPGSFEQYF	-	-	TRBV10-3	TRBJ2-7
TGTGCCACCAGCAGAGATGCCCCTGTGGGCAGCTCCTATAATTCACCCCTCCACTTT	CATSRDAPVGSSYNSPLHF	-	-	TRBV15	TRBJ1-6
TGTGCCAGCTCACCACTGGGCGCCCGAGACAATCAGCCCCAGCATTTT	CASSPLGARDNQPQHF	-	-	TRBV18	TRBJ1-5
TGTGCCAGCAGTTTATTGGGGACAGGGAAATCTGGCTACACCTTC	CASSLLGTGKSGYTF	-	TRBD1	TRBV27	TRBJ1-2
TGTGCCAGCAGCCAAGACCGAGGGGGAAACTACGAGCAGTACTTC	CASSQDRGGNYEQYF	few	-	TRBV14	TRBJ2-7
TGTGCCAGCAGGTTCACAGGGACCCAGCCCCAGCATTTT	CASRFTGTQPQHF	-	-	TRBV6-6	TRBJ1-5
TGTGCCAGCAGCCAATCTCGTGCCAGGGGATACACTGAAGCTTTCTTT	CASSQSRARGYTEAFF	once	-	TRBV7-9	TRBJ1-1
TGTGCCAGCAGTAACTTAGCGGGGGCGCCCCTCTACGAGCAGTACTTC	CASSNLAGAPLYEQYF	-	TRBD2	TRBV6-5	TRBJ2-7
TGCGCCAGCAGCTTCTTACAGGGCAACTATGGCTACACCTTC	CASSFLQGNYGYTF	once	-	TRBV5-1	TRBJ1-2
TGTGCCAGCAGCCCTAGCCCTTTGCAGCCCCAGCATTTT	CASSPSPLQPQHF	-	-	TRBV9	TRBJ1-5
TGTGCCAGCAGCCTGGGACAGATGAATGAAAAACTGTTTTTT	CASSLGQMNEKLFF	-	TRBD1	TRBV7-2	TRBJ1-4
TGTGCCAGCAGCTTCTCGACAGGGGGACACTATGGCTACACCTTC	CASSFSTGGHYGYTF	-	TRBD1	TRBV11-2	TRBJ1-2
TGTGCCAGCAGTTTTATGGGCCTCTACGGGAACACTGAAGCTTTCTTT	CASSFMGLYGNTEAFF	-	-	TRBV28	TRBJ1-1